This passage covers 8 T cell receptor beta chains from one sample sequenced in a study of cytomegalovirus exposure and HLA in healthy donors. Researchers ran the PCR with 60 Vbeta and 13 Jbeta primers. Only in-frame clones appear in the TCRdb table, and some are missing; sequencing was by immunoSEQ multiplex PCR. The sample shows approximately 50,000 clones, about 81% of them seen only once. The sequenced sample consisted of PBMCs. These receptors were taken from a boy between 10 and 17 years old in good health and CMV-seropositive.

This sequence joins TRBV6-5 and TRBJ1-5; perhaps TRBD1 as D (5 bases). V gave up 6 bases and J gave up 0 bases, with 12 bases separating them. This CDR3 is 15 amino acids long. From germline, CDR1 is MNHEY and CDR2 SVGAGI. The CDR3 spells CASRPGVYSNQPQHF. In DNA form, the CDR3 reads TGTGCCAGCAGACCGGGGGTTTATAGCAATCAGCCCCAGCATTTT.

The chain combines TRBV2 with TRBJ2-3; weak D call: TRBD2 (5 bases). Looked up from germline, CDR1 is SNHLY and CDR2 is FYNNEI. Deletions cut 10 bases from V and 2 bases from J, with 10 bases between. CDR3 length equals 12 residues. The CDR3 is CAIRRFTDTQYF. As DNA, the CDR3 is TGTGCCATCCGGAGGTTCACAGATACGCAGTATTTT.

This clone was recorded only once. The rearrangement links TRBV6-4 to TRBJ2-1; D ambiguous. CDR1 MRHNA and CDR2 SNTAGT come from the germline V gene. With 4 bases removed from V and 8 bases from J, the gap between germline ends came to 12 bases. CDR3 length equals 13 residues. The CDR3 is CASSVSLYDEQFF. For the CDR3, the DNA is TGTGCCAGCAGTGTCTCTCTATACGATGAGCAGTTCTTC.

This sequence joins TRBV10-1 and TRBJ1-4, with 9 bases lining up with TRBD1. The CDR3 runs to 14 residues. J was trimmed by 8 bases and V by 6 bases; bases with no gene match: 7. Germline-derived CDR1 and CDR2 are WNHNN and SYGVQD (reference sequence). CDR3 residues: CASSRTGEDEKLFF. The CDR3 DNA is TGCGCCAGCAGCAGGACAGGGGAGGACGAAAAACTGTTTTTT.

J is TRBJ1-5 and V is TRBV4-1; 7 bases map to TRBD1. This CDR3 is built from 15 residues. Looked up from germline, CDR1 is MGHRA and CDR2 is YSYEKL. The junction had 6 bases not matched to a gene; V was cut back by 0 bases and J by 7 bases. Here the CDR3 reads CASSQDRTGGQPQHF. In nucleotides, the CDR3 is TGCGCCAGCAGCCAAGATAGGACAGGCGGCCAGCCCCAGCATTTT.

This clone was recorded a few times. The gene calls are TRBV4-1 and TRBJ1-1; D gene unclear. V shed 2 bases and J shed 3 bases, with 10 bases lying between them. This CDR3 comprises 14 residues. The germline gives CDR1 MGHRA, CDR2 YSYEKL. The CDR3 region is CASSQSLGDTEAFF. Here the CDR3 DNA reads TGCGCCAGCAGCCAATCTCTAGGAGACACTGAAGCTTTCTTT.

This clone was seen only once. The chain joins TRBV11-2 to TRBJ2-6, with D tentatively TRBD2 (7 bases). Germline-derived CDR1 and CDR2 are SGHAT and FQNNGV. V was shortened by 5 bases and J by 4 bases, with 24 bases between the two germline ends. CDR3 size: 19 residues. In DNA, the CDR3 is TGTGCCAGCAGCCCGGTGGGGGGGGCAGTTTACGCCGGGGCCAACGTCCTGACTTTC. Residues: CASSPVGGAVYAGANVLTF.

This chain uses TRBV11-1 with TRBJ2-5, with 7 bases lining up with TRBD1. V shed 5 bases, J shed 5 bases, and the junction held 8 bases outside the gene matches. This CDR3 is 14 amino acids long. CDR1 and CDR2 (germline): SGHAT, FQDESV (reference sequence). The CDR3 nucleotides read TGTGCCAGCAGCCTTTCACAGGGGATGGAGACCCAGTACTTC. This encodes CASSLSQGMETQYF.